The TCR beta chain described here comes from a study of long-term antiretroviral therapy in people with HIV. Study-wide results and caveats: HIV repertoires showed narrower CDR3 length ranges than controls.

Version v3.0 of the immunoSEQ assay was performed at survey level. Assay: immunoSEQ multiplex PCR; the TCRdb copy retains only in-frame clones and omits some. The table records 20,000 to 25,000 clones, more than 75% of them present only once. There are 13 residues in the CDR3. Germline values: CDR1 SGDLS, CDR2 YYNGEE. Trimming shortened V by 4 bases and J by 5 bases, and 12 bases separated the two germline ends. To note about this clone: Its antigen remains unidentified. Within the sample, other DNA sequences also encode this same CDR3.

This specimen was unsorted PBMCs, taken 0.2 years before starting antiretroviral therapy. The V and J genes are TRBV9 and TRBJ1-1; D not resolved. The TCR originated in a man between 18 and 29 years old with HIV. The CDR3 here is CASSPIGGTEAFF. The CDR3 DNA is TGTGCCAGCAGCCCAATAGGTGGGACTGAAGCTTTCTTT. Variable domain in full (rest from reference TRBV9 and TRBJ1-1): DSGVTQTPKHLITATGQRVTLRCSPRSGDLSVYWYQQSLDQGLQFLIQYYNGEERAKGNILERFSAQQFPDLHSELNLSSLELGDSALYFCASSPIGGTEAFFGQGTRLTVV.